This entry is about one T cell receptor (beta chain). Its target is unknown. This sample is drawn from a study of cytomegalovirus exposure and HLA in healthy donors. Study-level background: Counted in an early data release were about 80 million unique TCRs from HLA-typed donors. Study-level findings and limits: At a 0.05 false discovery rate, a later analysis found 18,000 or so TCR beta sequences to be associated with HLA alleles.

Germline loops: CDR1 SGHNT, CDR2 YYREEE (reference sequence). The V gene lost 2 bases and the J gene lost 1 base, with 6 bases spanning the gap. The length of the CDR3 is 13 residues. PCR used 60 Vbeta primers and 13 Jbeta primers. Data came from immunoSEQ multiplex PCR; TCRdb stores just in-frame clones and leaves some out. This sample has about 130,000 clones, with about 77% found just once. The source is a man aged 50-60 years in good health and CMV-seronegative. Sequencing input: PBMCs. V gene TRBV5-4 combines with J gene TRBJ1-1; possible D gene TRBD1, 5 bases. The CDR3 region is CASSFDRNTEAFF. CDR3 nucleotide sequence: TGTGCCAGCAGCTTTGACAGGAACACTGAAGCTTTCTTT.